These 25 T cell receptor beta chains came from one sample sequenced in a study of cytomegalovirus exposure and HLA in healthy donors. The primer mix had 60 Vbeta and 13 Jbeta primers. Profiling relied on immunoSEQ multiplex PCR, and the TCRdb table lists in-frame clones only, not all of them. The table includes more than 150,000 clones, 75% to 85% detected once. The sample consisted of PBMCs. The receptors come from a girl aged 2 to 10 in good health and CMV-seropositive.

This clone was seen once. The gene calls are TRBV30 and TRBJ2-6; tentatively, D is TRBD2 (6 bases). Germline V lookup: CDR1 GTSNPN, CDR2 SVGIG (reference sequence). The CDR3 runs 13 residues. The CDR3 region is CVQRLAGANVLTF. Here the CDR3 DNA reads TGTGTCCAAAGACTAGCTGGGGCCAACGTCCTGACTTTC.

The rearrangement uses TRBV6-1 and TRBJ1-5; no clear D. This CDR3 region has 15 residues. The ends were cut back, 2 bases at V and 8 bases at J, with 16 bases in the middle. CDR1 MNHNS and CDR2 SASEGT come from the germline V gene. DNA of the CDR3: TGTGCCAGCAGTGAATCTTTTGGCACCGCGGAGCCCCAGCATTTT. It yields the protein CASSESFGTAEPQHF.

The chain is built from TRBV5-4 and TRBJ2-6; D possibly corresponds to TRBD1 (6 bases). Trimming took off 4 bases at V and 12 bases at J, with 11 bases between the two ends. Germline loops: CDR1 SGHNT, CDR2 YYREEE (reference sequence). The CDR3 totals 12 residues. CDR3 in DNA: TGTGCCAGCAGCCCAGGGGCCCCCGTCCTGACTTTC. This sequence encodes CASSPGAPVLTF. The entire variable domain, with the rest obtained from reference TRBV5-4 and TRBJ2-6, is as follows: ETGVTQSPTHLIKTRGQQVTLRCSSQSGHNTVSWYQQALGQGPQFIFQYYREEENGRGNFPPRFSGLQFPNYSSELNVNALELDDSALYLCASSPGAPVLTFGAGSRLTVL.

The chain joins TRBV5-1 to TRBJ2-3, with 13 positions matching TRBD2. Trimming at V came to 1 base and at J to 3 bases, leaving 8 bases not matched to a gene. There are 18 residues in the CDR3. Germline assignment: CDR1 SGHRS and CDR2 YFSETQ. The CDR3 nucleotides are TGCGCCAGCAGCTTGATCGTGAGGACTAGCGGGAGAACAGATACGCAGTATTTT. Residues: CASSLIVRTSGRTDTQYF.

V is TRBV5-8 and J is TRBJ2-1; the D is unclear. CDR3 length: 14 amino acids. V lost 4 bases to trimming and J lost 3 bases, with 11 bases between them. Germline CDR1 is SGHTS and CDR2 is YDEGEE. The CDR3, as DNA: TGTGCCAGCAGCCGAGTGGCGGTCTACAATGAGCAGTTCTTC. It encodes CASSRVAVYNEQFF.

J is TRBJ1-1 and V is TRBV5-6; D gene uncertain. Trimming shortened V by 2 bases and J by 3 bases, and 11 bases separated the two germline ends. CDR3 length equals 14 residues. CDR1 and CDR2 (germline): SGHDT, YYEEEE. The CDR3, as DNA: TGTGCCAGCAGCTTCGGGAGGAGAGACACTGAAGCTTTCTTT. Translated, it gives CASSFGRRDTEAFF.

The rearrangement links TRBV5-6 to TRBJ1-2; no definite D call. The CDR3 covers 15 residues. Germline CDR1 reads SGHDT; CDR2 reads YYEEEE. Trimming stripped 0 bases from V and 2 bases from J, with 11 bases between. In DNA form, the CDR3 reads TGTGCCAGCAGCTTGGGGACGGAGGTGAACTATGGCTACACCTTC. Protein sequence: CASSLGTEVNYGYTF.

This clone was observed once. This chain uses TRBV11-2 with TRBJ2-7, with D possibly being TRBD2 (5 bases). V was cut by 0 bases and J by 5 bases, with 11 bases left in between. The CDR3 covers 14 residues. Germline V gives CDR1 SGHAT, CDR2 FQNNGV. CDR3 DNA: TGTGCCAGCAGCTTAGATACCCTAGCTGACGAGCAGTACTTC. Its protein product is CASSLDTLADEQYF.

This chain's CDR3 is CASSIGEGFTEAFF. The CDR3 DNA is TGTGCCAGTAGTATAGGCGAGGGATTCACTGAAGCTTTCTTT. The V gene is TRBV19, the J gene TRBJ1-1, with no clear D. The V end was cut by 1 base, the J end by 4 bases, with 10 bases between. The CDR3 runs to 14 residues. From germline, CDR1 is LNHDA and CDR2 SQIVND (reference sequence).

The chain couples TRBV2 to TRBJ1-2; TRBD1 agrees at 10 bases. The CDR3 consists of 14 residues. Germline V CDR1 and CDR2: SNHLY, FYNNEI. V was clipped by 6 bases and J by 5 bases; unmatched bases: 6. The CDR3 region is CASRGTGANYGYTF. In nucleotides, the CDR3 is TGTGCCAGCAGGGGGACAGGGGCAAATTATGGCTACACCTTC.

The chain combines TRBV29-1 with TRBJ2-3; D is possibly TRBD1 (6 bases). CDR3 size: 13 residues. V lost 6 bases to trimming and J lost 2 bases, with 12 bases between them. Germline lookup yields CDR1 SQVTM and CDR2 ANQGSEA. The CDR3 nucleotides read TGCAGCGTCCCGGACAGAAACACAGATACGCAGTATTTT. It is translated as CSVPDRNTDTQYF.

V and J are TRBV7-6 and TRBJ1-4; TRBD1 agrees at 9 bases. The CDR3 is made up of 17 amino acids. With V trimmed by 5 bases and J by 7 bases, 14 bases remained unmatched. Per the germline V gene, CDR1 is SGHVS and CDR2 is FNYEAQ. The CDR3 DNA reads TGTGCCAGCAGCCTGTACAGGGGGCGTCTTAAGGGTGAAAAACTGTTTTTT. Encoded protein: CASSLYRGRLKGEKLFF.

This clone was seen more than once but under ten times. Sequence at one end of the junction differs from germline and may be a read error. The chain is built from TRBV2 and TRBJ2-1, with unresolved D. Per the germline V gene, CDR1 is SNHLY and CDR2 is FYNNEI. This CDR3 is built from 12 residues. CDR3 sequence reads: CASSEGVNEQFF. CDR3 in DNA: TGTGCCAGCAGCGAAGGCGTAAATGAGCAGTTCTTC.

The V call is TRBV7-2, the J call TRBJ2-7, with TRBD1 matching 7 bases. CDR1 and CDR2 (germline): SGHTA, FQGNSA. This CDR3 is 17 amino acids long. Trimming removed 1 base from V and 1 base from J; junction bases left unmatched: 10. Here the CDR3 DNA reads TGTGCCAGCAGCTTAGAGGCCGGGACAGTTTTATCCTACGAGCAGTACTTC. Residues: CASSLEAGTVLSYEQYF.

The chain joins TRBV2 to TRBJ2-7; TRBD1 matches 8 bases. V gave up 6 bases and J gave up 3 bases; unmatched junction bases: 1. The germline V gene encodes CDR1 SNHLY and CDR2 FYNNEI. The CDR3 consists of 12 residues. CDR3 amino acids: CASRDRVYEQYF. The DNA of the CDR3 is TGTGCCAGCAGGGACAGGGTCTACGAGCAGTACTTC.

The gene calls are TRBV30 and TRBJ2-1; 8 positions agree with TRBD2. Looked up from germline, CDR1 is GTSNPN and CDR2 is SVGIG (reference sequence). The CDR3 extends over 12 amino acids. Germline trimming cut 2 bases from V and 13 bases from J; bases unmatched to any gene: 7. The CDR3 is CAWSSLAGVQFF. CDR3 DNA sequence: TGTGCCTGGAGTAGCCTAGCGGGTGTTCAGTTCTTC. The entire variable domain, with the rest obtained from reference TRBV30 and TRBJ2-1, is as follows: SQTIHQWPATLVQPVGSPLSLECTVEGTSNPNLYWYRQAAGRGLQLLFYSVGIGQISSEVPQNLSASRPQDRQFILSSKKLLLSDSGFYLCAWSSLAGVQFFGPGTRLTVL.

This CDR3 is CASSFSTSGSPYEQYF. CDR3 DNA sequence: TGTGCCAGCAGCTTCAGTACTAGCGGGAGCCCCTACGAGCAGTACTTC. The chain uses TRBV13 and TRBJ2-7; 11 nucleotides match TRBD2. With V trimmed by 3 bases and J by 2 bases, 6 bases remained unmatched. This CDR3 is 16 amino acids long. CDR1 is PRHDT, CDR2 FYEKMQ, per germline (reference sequence).

This clone was recorded only once. The chain carries TRBV6-6 and TRBJ2-1; 9 bases are shared with TRBD2. Trimming took 0 bases from V and 8 from J; bases not matched to a gene: 8. The germline V gene encodes CDR1 MNHNY and CDR2 SVGAGI (reference sequence). This CDR3 is 16 amino acids long. The CDR3 sequence: CASSYSIAGEIHEQFF. Written as DNA, the CDR3 is TGTGCCAGCAGTTACTCGATAGCGGGAGAGATCCATGAGCAGTTCTTC.

This rearrangement joins TRBV18 to TRBJ1-1; D gene unclear. CDR3 length equals 13 residues. The V end lost 0 bases, the J end lost 2 bases, and 4 bases lay between the germline ends. CDR1 is KGHSH, CDR2 LQKENI, per germline. The CDR3 loop is CASSPPFNTEAFF. For the CDR3, the DNA is TGTGCCAGCTCACCACCCTTTAACACTGAAGCTTTCTTT.

This chain uses TRBV30 with TRBJ2-3; 9 positions match TRBD1. V gave up 1 base and J gave up 13 bases; unmatched junction bases: 9. The germline V gene encodes CDR1 GTSNPN and CDR2 SVGIG (reference sequence). The CDR3 consists of 13 residues. CDR3 region: CAWSGTTGTGKYF. The CDR3 DNA follows: TGTGCCTGGAGTGGCACCACCGGGACAGGGAAGTATTTT.

This clone appeared a single time. Other DNA sequences in this specimen translate into the identical CDR3. This chain joins TRBV5-1 and TRBJ2-3, with a possible D match to TRBD1 (6 bases). The CDR3 is 15 amino acids. Germline V lookup: CDR1 SGHRS, CDR2 YFSETQ. Trimming stripped 0 bases from V and 2 bases from J, with 10 bases between. In DNA, the CDR3 is TGCGCCAGCAGCTTGGTGCAGGGGATCACAGATACGCAGTATTTT. Protein sequence: CASSLVQGITDTQYF.

This chain joins TRBV9 and TRBJ1-2; D unclear. Germline-derived CDR1 and CDR2 are SGDLS and YYNGEE. This CDR3 comprises 14 residues. V lost 4 bases and J lost 6, with 16 bases in between. The CDR3 DNA sequence: TGTGCCAGCAGCTCCCCCCCCGGGATGAATGGCTACACCTTC. This codes for CASSSPPGMNGYTF.

This chain connects TRBV6-1 to TRBJ1-5; D gene ambiguous. Trimming took off 8 bases at V and 0 bases at J, with 14 bases between the two ends. This CDR3 region has 15 residues. Germline lookup yields CDR1 MNHNS and CDR2 SASEGT. CDR3 nucleotide sequence: TGTGCCAGCTCCCGTGCGGTTTATAGCAATCAGCCCCAGCATTTT. Amino acids: CASSRAVYSNQPQHF.

A single count supports this clone. This chain connects TRBV2 to TRBJ2-1, with D tentatively TRBD1 (6 bases). CDR1 SNHLY and CDR2 FYNNEI come from the germline V gene. CDR3 size: 14 residues. Trimming stripped 7 bases from V and 3 bases from J, with 13 bases between. In nucleotides, the CDR3 is TGTGCCAGCATTACAGGGCCCCTCTACAATGAGCAGTTCTTC. Translation: CASITGPLYNEQFF. Full variable domain (rest looked up from reference TRBV2 and TRBJ2-1): EPEVTQTPSHQVTQMGQEVILRCVPISNHLYFYWYRQILGQKVEFLVSFYNNEISEKSEIFDDQFSVERPDGSNFTLKIRSTKLEDSAMYFCASITGPLYNEQFFGPGTRLTVL.

The V call is TRBV27, the J call TRBJ1-1; 8 bases line up with TRBD1. V dropped 0 bases and J dropped 3; count of bases not matched to a gene: 21. Germline CDR1 MNHEY, CDR2 SMNVEV (reference sequence). The CDR3 has 21 amino acids. Here the CDR3 DNA reads TGTGCCAGCAGTTTATCACATACCAGACAGGGGAGAGTGAAGGTGGACACTGAAGCTTTCTTT. The encoded protein is CASSLSHTRQGRVKVDTEAFF.